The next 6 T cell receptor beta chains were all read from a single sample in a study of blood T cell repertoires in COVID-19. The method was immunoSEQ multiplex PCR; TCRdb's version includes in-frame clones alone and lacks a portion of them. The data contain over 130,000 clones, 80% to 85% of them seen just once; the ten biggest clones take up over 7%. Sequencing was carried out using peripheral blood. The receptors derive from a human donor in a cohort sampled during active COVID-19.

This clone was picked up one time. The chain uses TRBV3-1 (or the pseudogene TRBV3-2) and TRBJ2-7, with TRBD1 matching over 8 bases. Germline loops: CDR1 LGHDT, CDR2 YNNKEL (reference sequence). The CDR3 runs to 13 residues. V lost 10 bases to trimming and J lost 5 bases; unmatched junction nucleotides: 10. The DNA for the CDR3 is TGTGCCACCTACGACAGGGGTTCCGACGAGCAGTACTTC. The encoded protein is CATYDRGSDEQYF.

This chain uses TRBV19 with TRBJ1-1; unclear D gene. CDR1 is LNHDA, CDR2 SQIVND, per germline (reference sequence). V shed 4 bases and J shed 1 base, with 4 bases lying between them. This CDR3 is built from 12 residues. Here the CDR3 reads CASSRQNTEAFF. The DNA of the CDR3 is TGTGCCAGTAGTAGACAGAACACTGAAGCTTTCTTT.

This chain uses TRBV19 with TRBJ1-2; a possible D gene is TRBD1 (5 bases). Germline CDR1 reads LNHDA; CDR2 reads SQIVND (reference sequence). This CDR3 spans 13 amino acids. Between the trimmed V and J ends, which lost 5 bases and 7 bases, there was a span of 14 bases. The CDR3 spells CASSAGGATGYTF. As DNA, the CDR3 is TGTGCCAGTAGTGCCGGAGGGGCCACTGGCTACACCTTC. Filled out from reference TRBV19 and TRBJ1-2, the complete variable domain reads DGGITQSPKYLFRKEGQNVTLSCEQNLNHDAMYWYRQDPGQGLRLIYYSQIVNDFQKGDIAEGYSVSREKKESFPLTVTSAQKNPTAFYLCASSAGGATGYTFGSGTRLTVV.

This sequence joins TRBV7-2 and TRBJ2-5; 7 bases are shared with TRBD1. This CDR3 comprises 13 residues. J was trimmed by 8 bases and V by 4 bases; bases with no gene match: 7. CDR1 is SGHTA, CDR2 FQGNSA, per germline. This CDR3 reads CASSSDRVSTQYF. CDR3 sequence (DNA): TGTGCCAGCAGCTCTGACAGGGTCAGTACCCAGTACTTC.

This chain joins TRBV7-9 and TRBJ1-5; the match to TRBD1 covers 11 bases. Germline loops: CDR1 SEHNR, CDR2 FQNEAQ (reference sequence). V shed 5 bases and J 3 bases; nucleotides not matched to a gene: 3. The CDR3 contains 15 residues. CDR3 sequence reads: CASSEDRGLNQPQHF. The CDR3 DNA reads TGTGCCAGCAGCGAGGACAGGGGGCTCAATCAGCCCCAGCATTTT.

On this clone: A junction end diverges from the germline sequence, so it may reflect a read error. CDR3 bases: TGTGCCAGCAGCCTCCTCAGAGGCAGGGCCTCCTTC. Its protein is CASSLLRGRASF. This chain uses TRBV3-1 (or the pseudogene TRBV3-2) with TRBJ1-2; D is possibly TRBD1 (5 bases). Germline-derived CDR1 and CDR2 are LGHDT and YNNKEL (reference sequence). The CDR3 consists of 12 residues.